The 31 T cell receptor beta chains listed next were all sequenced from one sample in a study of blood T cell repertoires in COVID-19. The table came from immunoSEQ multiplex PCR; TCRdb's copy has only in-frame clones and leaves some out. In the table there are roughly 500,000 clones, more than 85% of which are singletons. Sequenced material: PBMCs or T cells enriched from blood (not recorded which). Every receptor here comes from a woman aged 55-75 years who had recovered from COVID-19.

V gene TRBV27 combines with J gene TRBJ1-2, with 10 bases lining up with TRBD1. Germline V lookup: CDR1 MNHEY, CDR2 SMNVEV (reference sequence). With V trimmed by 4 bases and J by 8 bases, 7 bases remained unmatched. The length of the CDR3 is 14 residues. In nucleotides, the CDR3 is TGTGCCAGCAGTTCCCTTGGGACAGGGGCCGGCTACACCTTC. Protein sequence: CASSSLGTGAGYTF.

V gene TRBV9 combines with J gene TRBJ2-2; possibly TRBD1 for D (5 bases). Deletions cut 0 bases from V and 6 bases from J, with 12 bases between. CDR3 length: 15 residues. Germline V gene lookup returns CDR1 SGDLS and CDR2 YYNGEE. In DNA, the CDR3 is TGTGCCAGCAGCGTAGTCTCCCAGGGTGCCGGGGAGCTGTTTTTT. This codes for CASSVVSQGAGELFF.

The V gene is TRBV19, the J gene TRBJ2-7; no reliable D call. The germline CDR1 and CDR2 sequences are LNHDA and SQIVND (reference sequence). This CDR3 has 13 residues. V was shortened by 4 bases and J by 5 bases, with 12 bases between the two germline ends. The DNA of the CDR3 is TGTGCCAGTAGTAGCAGTTACAACAACGAGCAGTACTTC. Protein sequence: CASSSSYNNEQYF.

The CDR3 DNA sequence: TGTGCCTGGAGTGTGAGGGTTGACACTGAAGCTTTCTTT. Translated, it gives CAWSVRVDTEAFF. This rearrangement joins TRBV30 to TRBJ1-1; D ambiguous. Germline V gives CDR1 GTSNPN, CDR2 SVGIG (reference sequence). V lost 0 bases and J 3 bases, leaving 8 bases between the germline ends. CDR3 length: 13 amino acids.

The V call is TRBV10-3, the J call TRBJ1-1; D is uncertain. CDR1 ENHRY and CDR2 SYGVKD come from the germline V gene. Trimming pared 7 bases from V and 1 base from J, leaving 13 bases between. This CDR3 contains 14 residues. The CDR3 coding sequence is TGTGCCATCAAGAAAGGAGAGGGGAACACTGAAGCTTTCTTT. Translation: CAIKKGEGNTEAFF.

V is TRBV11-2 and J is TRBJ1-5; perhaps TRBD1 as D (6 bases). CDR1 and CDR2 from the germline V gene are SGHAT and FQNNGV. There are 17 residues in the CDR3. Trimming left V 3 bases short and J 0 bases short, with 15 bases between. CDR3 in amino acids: CASSFGGRGNSNQPQHF. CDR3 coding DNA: TGTGCCAGCAGCTTTGGGGGCAGGGGAAATAGCAATCAGCCCCAGCATTTT.

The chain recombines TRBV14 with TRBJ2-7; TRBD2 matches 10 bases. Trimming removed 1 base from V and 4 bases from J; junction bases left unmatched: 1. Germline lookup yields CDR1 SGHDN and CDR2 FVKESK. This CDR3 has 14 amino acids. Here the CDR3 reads CASSQASGGYEQYV. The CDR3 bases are TGTGCCAGCAGCCAAGCTAGCGGGGGATACGAGCAGTACGTC.

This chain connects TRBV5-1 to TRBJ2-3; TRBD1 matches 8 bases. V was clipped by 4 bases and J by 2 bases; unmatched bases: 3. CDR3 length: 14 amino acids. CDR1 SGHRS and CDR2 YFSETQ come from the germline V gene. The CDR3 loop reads CASSGQGFTDTQYF. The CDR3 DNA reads TGCGCCAGCAGCGGACAGGGATTCACAGATACGCAGTATTTT. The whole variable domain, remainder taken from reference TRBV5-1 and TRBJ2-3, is KAGVTQTPRYLIKTRGQQVTLSCSPISGHRSVSWYQQTPGQGLQFLFEYFSETQRNKGNFPGRFSGRQFSNSRSEMNVSTLELGDSALYLCASSGQGFTDTQYFGPGTRLTVL.

CDR3 coding DNA: TGTGCCAGCAGCGCCGACAGTTACAATGAGCAGTTCTTC. Protein product: CASSADSYNEQFF. This chain links TRBV11-3 with TRBJ2-1; a possible D gene is TRBD1 (5 bases). V gave up 5 bases and J gave up 4 bases, with 9 bases separating them. The germline gives CDR1 SGHNT, CDR2 YENEEA. The CDR3 is made up of 13 amino acids.

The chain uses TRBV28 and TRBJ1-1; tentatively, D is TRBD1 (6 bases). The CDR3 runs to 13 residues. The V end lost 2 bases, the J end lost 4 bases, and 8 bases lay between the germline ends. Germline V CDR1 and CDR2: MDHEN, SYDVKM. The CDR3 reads CASSLPDSTEAFF. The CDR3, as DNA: TGTGCCAGCAGTTTACCGGACAGCACTGAAGCTTTCTTT.

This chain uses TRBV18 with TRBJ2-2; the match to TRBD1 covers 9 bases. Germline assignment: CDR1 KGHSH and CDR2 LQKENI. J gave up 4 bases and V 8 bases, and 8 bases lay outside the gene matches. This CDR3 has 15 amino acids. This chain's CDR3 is CASATDRGATGELFF. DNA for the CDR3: TGTGCCAGCGCTACGGACAGGGGAGCCACCGGGGAGCTGTTTTTT.

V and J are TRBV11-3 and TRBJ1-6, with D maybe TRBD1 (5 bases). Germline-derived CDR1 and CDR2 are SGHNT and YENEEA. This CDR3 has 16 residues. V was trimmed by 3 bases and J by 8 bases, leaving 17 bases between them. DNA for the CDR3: TGTGCCAGCAGCTTCGGCAGGGCGATTGCCGATTCACCCCTCCACTTT. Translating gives CASSFGRAIADSPLHF.

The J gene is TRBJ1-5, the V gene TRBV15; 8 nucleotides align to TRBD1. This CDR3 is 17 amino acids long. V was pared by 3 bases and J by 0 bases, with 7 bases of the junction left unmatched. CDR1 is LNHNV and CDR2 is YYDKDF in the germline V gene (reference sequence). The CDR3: CATSRRTGSYSNQPQHF. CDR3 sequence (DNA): TGTGCCACCAGCAGGAGGACAGGGTCCTATAGCAATCAGCCCCAGCATTTT.

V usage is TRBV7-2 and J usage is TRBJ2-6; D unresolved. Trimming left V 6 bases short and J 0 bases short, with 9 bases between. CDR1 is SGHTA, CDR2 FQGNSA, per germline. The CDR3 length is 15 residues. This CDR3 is CASRYRDSGANVLTF. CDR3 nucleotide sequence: TGTGCCAGCAGATACAGAGACTCTGGGGCCAACGTCCTGACTTTC.

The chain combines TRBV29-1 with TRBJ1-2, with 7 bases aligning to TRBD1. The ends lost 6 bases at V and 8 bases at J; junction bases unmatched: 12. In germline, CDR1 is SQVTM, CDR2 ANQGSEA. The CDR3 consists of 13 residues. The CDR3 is CSVRFGQAYGYTF. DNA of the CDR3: TGCAGCGTCAGGTTCGGACAGGCTTACGGCTACACCTTC.

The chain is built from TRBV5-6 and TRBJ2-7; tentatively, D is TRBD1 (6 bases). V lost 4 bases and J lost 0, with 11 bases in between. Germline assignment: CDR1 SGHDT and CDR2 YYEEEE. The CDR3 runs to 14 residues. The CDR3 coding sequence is TGTGCCAGCAGCCAGATACAGGGCTCCTACGAGCAGTACGTC. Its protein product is CASSQIQGSYEQYV.

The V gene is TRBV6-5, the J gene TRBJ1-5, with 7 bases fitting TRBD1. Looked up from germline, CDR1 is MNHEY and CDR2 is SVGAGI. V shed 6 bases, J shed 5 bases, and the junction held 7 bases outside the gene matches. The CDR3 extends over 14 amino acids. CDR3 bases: TGTGCCAGCAGGAGGACAGGCTACTATCAGCCCCAGCATTTT. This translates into CASRRTGYYQPQHF.

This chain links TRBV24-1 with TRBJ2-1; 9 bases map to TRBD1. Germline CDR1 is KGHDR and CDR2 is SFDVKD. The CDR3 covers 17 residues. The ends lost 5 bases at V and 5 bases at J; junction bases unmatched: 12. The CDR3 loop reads CATSGGTGYPINNEQFF. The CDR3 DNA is TGTGCCACCAGTGGAGGGACAGGGTATCCGATAAACAATGAGCAGTTCTTC.

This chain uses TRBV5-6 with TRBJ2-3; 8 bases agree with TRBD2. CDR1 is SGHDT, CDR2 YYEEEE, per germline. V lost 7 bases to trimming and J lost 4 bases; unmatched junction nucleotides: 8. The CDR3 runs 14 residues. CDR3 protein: CASSSERGSDTQYF. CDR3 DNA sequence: TGTGCCAGCTCTAGCGAGCGGGGGTCAGATACGCAGTATTTT.

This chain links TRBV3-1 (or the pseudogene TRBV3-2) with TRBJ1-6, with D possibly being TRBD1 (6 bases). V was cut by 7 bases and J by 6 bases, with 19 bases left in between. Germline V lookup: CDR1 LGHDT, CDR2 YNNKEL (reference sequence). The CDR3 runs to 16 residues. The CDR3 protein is CASNSQGRDINSPLHF. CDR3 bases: TGTGCCAGCAACAGTCAGGGAAGGGACATTAATTCACCCCTCCACTTT.

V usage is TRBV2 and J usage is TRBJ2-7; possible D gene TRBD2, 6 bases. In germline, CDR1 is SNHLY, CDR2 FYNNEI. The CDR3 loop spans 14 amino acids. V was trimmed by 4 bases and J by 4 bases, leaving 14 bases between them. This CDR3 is CASSVGVGGYEQYF. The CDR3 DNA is TGTGCCAGCAGTGTTGGTGTGGGGGGATACGAGCAGTACTTC.

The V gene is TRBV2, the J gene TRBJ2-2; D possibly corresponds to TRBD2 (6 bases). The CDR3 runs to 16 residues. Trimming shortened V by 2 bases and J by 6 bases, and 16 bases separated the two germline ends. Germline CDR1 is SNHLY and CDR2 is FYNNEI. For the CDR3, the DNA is TGTGCCAGCAGTGAATCTGGGCTCGGAGGGGCCGGGGAGCTGTTTTTT. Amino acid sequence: CASSESGLGGAGELFF. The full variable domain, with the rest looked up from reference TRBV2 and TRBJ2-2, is EPEVTQTPSHQVTQMGQEVILRCVPISNHLYFYWYRQILGQKVEFLVSFYNNEISEKSEIFDDQFSVERPDGSNFTLKIRSTKLEDSAMYFCASSESGLGGAGELFFGEGSRLTVL.

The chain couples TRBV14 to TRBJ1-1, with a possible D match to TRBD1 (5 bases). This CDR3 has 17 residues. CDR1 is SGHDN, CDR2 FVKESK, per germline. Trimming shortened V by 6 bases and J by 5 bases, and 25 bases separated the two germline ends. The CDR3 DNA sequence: TGTGCCAGCAGATCAAGCCTACCATGGGGAGGGGTTACTGAAGCTTTCTTT. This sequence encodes CASRSSLPWGGVTEAFF.

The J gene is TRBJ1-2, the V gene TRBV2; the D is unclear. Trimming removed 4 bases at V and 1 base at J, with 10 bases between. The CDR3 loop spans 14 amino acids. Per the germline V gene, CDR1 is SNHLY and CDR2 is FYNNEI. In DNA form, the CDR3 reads TGTGCCAGCAGTGGGGAGACCCTTAACTATGGCTACACCTTC. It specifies CASSGETLNYGYTF.

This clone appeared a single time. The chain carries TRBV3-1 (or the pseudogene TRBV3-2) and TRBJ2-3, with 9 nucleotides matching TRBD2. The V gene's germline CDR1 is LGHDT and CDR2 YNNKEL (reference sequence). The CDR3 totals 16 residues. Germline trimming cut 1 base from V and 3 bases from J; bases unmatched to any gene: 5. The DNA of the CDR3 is TGTGCCAGCAGCCAAGTAGCGGGGGCCCTAACAGATACGCAGTATTTT. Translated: CASSQVAGALTDTQYF.

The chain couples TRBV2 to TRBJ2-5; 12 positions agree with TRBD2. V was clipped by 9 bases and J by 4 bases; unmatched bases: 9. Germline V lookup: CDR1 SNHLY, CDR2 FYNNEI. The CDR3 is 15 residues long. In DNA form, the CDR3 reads TGTGCCAGTTCCCGACTAGCGGGGGTTGGAGAGACCCAGTACTTC. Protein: CASSRLAGVGETQYF.

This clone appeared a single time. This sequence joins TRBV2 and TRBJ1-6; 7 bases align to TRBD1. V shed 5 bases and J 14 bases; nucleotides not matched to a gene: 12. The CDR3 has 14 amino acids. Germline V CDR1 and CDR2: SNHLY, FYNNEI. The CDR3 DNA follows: TGTGCCAGCAGTATTGGACAGGCCCCATTGGCCCTCCACTTT. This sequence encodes CASSIGQAPLALHF.

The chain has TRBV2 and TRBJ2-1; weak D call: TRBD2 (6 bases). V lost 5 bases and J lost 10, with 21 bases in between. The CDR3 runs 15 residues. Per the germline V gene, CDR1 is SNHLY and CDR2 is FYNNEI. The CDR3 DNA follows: TGTGCCAGCAGTCCTCTGGGTCCTGCCGGAGGGGAGCAGTTCTTC. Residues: CASSPLGPAGGEQFF.

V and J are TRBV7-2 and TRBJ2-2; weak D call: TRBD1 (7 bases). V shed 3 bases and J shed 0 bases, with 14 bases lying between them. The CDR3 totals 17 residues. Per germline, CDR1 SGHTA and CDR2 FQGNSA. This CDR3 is CASSFPGGTANTGELFF. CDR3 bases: TGTGCCAGCAGCTTCCCCGGCGGGACAGCGAACACCGGGGAGCTGTTTTTT.

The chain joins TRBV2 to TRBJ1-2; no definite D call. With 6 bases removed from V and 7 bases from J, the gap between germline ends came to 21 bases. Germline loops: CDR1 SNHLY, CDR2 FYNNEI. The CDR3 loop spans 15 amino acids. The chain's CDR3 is CASRSTWAGWGGYTF. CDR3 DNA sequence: TGTGCCAGCAGATCAACCTGGGCGGGATGGGGTGGCTACACCTTC. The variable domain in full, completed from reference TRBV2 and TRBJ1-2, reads EPEVTQTPSHQVTQMGQEVILRCVPISNHLYFYWYRQILGQKVEFLVSFYNNEISEKSEIFDDQFSVERPDGSNFTLKIRSTKLEDSAMYFCASRSTWAGWGGYTFGSGTRLTVV.

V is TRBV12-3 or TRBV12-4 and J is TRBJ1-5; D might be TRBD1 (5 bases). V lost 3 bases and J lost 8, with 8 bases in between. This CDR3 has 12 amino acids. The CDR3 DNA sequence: TGTGCCAGCAGTTTGCAAGGGGAGCCCCAGCATTTT. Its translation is CASSLQGEPQHF.